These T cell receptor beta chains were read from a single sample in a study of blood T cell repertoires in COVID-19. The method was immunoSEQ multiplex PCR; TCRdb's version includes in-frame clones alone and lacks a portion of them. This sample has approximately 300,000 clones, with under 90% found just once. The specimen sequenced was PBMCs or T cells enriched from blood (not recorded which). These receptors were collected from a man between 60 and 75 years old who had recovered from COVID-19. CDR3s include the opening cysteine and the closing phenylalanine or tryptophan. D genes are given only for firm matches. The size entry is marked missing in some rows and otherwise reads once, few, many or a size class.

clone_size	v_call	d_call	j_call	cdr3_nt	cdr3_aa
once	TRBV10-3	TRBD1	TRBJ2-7	TGTGCCATCGGGTGGACAGGGGAGAACGAGCAGTACTTC	CAIGWTGENEQYF
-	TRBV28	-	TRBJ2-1	TGTGCCAGCAGTCGAAGGAGGGGGCGGAATGAGCAGTTCTTC	CASSRRRGRNEQFF
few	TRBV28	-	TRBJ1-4	TGTGCCAGCAGTTTATCAGGGTGGGCAACTAATGAAAAACTGTTTTTT	CASSLSGWATNEKLFF
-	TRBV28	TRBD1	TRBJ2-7	TGTGCCAGCAGACCGGGACAGGGCTACGAGCAGTACTTC	CASRPGQGYEQYF
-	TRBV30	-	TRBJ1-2	TGTGCCTGGAGTCCCAGTTCTAACTATGGCTACACCTTC	CAWSPSSNYGYTF
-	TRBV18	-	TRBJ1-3	TGTGCCAGCTCACCAACGCCCACGAGCTCTGGAAACACCATATATTTT	CASSPTPTSSGNTIYF
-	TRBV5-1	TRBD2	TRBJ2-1	TGCGCCAGCAGCACCGATAATAGCGGGAGGGTGGATGAGCAGTTCTTC	CASSTDNSGRVDEQFF
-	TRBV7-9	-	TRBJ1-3	TGTGCCAGCAGCCAGCCCGGGATCTCTGGAAACACCATATATTTT	CASSQPGISGNTIYF
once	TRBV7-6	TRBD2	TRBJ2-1	TGTGCCAGCAGCTCAACTAGCGGGAGGGTAACCTACAATGAGCAGTTCTTC	CASSSTSGRVTYNEQFF
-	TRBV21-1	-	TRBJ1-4	TGTGCCAGCAGCAGCGGACAGGGCCTTGCAACTAATGAAAAACTGTTTTTT	CASSSGQGLATNEKLFF
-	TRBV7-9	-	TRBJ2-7	TGTGCCAGCAGCTTAGGGTTACAGGGAACCTCCTACGAGCAGTACTTC	CASSLGLQGTSYEQYF